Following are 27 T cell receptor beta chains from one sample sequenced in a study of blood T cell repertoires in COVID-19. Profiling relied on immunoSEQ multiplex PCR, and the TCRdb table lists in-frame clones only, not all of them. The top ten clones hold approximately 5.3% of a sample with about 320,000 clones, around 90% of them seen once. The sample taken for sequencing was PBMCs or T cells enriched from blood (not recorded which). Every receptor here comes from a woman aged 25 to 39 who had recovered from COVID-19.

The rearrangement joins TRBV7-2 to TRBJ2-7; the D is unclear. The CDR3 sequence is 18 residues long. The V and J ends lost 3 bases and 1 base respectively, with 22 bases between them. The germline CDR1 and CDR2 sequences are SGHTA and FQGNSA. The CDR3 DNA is TGTGCCAGCAGCTTTTTAGCCCACTCAATATCCCCTTCCTACGAGCAGTACTTC. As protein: CASSFLAHSISPSYEQYF.

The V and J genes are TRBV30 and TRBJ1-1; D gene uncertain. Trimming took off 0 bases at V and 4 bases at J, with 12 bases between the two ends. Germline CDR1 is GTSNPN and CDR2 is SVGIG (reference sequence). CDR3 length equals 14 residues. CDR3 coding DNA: TGTGCCTGGAGTGTCTGGGGAGAAGTCACTGAAGCTTTCTTT. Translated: CAWSVWGEVTEAFF.

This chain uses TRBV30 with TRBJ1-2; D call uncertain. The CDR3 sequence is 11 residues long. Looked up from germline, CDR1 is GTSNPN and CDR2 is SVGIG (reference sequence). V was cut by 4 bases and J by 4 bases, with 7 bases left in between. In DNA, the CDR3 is TGTGCCTGGAAGGGAGGCTATGGCTACACCTTC. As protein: CAWKGGYGYTF.

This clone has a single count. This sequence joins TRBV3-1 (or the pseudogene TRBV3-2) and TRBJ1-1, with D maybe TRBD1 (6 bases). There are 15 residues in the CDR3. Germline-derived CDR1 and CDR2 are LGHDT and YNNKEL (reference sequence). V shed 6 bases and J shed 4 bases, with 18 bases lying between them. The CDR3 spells CASSLTQGRGTEAFF. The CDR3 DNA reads TGTGCCAGCAGTTTAACACAGGGTCGGGGCACTGAAGCTTTCTTT.

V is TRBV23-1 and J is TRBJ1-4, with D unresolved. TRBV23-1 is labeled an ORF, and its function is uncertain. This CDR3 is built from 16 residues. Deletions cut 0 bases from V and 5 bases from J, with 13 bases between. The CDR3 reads CASSQSNSSKNEKLFF. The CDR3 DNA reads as TGCGCCAGCAGTCAATCGAACAGCTCCAAGAATGAAAAACTGTTTTTT.

For the CDR3, the DNA is TGTGCCAGTAGTACCCTAGAATACAGGGACGAGCAGTACTTC. Protein: CASSTLEYRDEQYF. The V gene is TRBV19, the J gene TRBJ2-7; D might be TRBD1 (6 bases). This CDR3 comprises 14 residues. V was clipped by 4 bases and J by 5 bases, with 15 bases between them. In germline, CDR1 is LNHDA, CDR2 SQIVND (reference sequence).

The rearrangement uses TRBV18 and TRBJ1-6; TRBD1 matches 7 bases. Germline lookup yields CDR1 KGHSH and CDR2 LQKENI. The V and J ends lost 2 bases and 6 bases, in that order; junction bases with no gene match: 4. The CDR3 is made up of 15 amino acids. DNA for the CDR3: TGTGCCAGCTCACCAAGGGACAGTCTTAATTCACCCCTCCACTTT. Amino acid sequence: CASSPRDSLNSPLHF.

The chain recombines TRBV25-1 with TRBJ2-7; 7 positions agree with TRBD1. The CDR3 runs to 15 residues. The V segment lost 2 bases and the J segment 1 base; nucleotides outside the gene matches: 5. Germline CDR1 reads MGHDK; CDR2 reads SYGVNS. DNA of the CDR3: TGTGCCAGCAGTGAAGGGACAGTCCAGTCCTACGAGCAGTACTTC. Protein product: CASSEGTVQSYEQYF.

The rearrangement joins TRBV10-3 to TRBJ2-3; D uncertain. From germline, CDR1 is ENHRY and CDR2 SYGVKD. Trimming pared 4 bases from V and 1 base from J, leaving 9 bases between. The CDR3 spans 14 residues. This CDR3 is CAISAGSRTDTQYF. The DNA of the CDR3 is TGTGCCATCAGTGCAGGCTCGCGCACAGATACGCAGTATTTT.

CDR3 amino acids: CASSSNTDTQYF. CDR3 nucleotide sequence: TGCGCCAGCAGCTCTAACACAGATACGCAGTATTTT. V usage is TRBV5-1 and J usage is TRBJ2-3, with unresolved D. Trimming left V 3 bases short and J 2 bases short, with 4 bases between. The germline gives CDR1 SGHRS, CDR2 YFSETQ. There are 12 residues in the CDR3.

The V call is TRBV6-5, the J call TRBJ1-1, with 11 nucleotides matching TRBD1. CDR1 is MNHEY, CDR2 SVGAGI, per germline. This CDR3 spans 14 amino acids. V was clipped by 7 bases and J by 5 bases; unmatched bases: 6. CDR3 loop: CASTNGQGATEAFF. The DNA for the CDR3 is TGTGCCAGCACCAACGGACAGGGGGCAACTGAAGCTTTCTTT.

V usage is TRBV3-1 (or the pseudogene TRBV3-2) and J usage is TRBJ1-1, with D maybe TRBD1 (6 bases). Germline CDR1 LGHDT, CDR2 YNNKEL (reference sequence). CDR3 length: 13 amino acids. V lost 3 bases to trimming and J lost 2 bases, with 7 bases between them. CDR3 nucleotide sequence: TGTGCCAGCAGCCACGGGACAAACACTGAAGCTTTCTTT. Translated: CASSHGTNTEAFF.

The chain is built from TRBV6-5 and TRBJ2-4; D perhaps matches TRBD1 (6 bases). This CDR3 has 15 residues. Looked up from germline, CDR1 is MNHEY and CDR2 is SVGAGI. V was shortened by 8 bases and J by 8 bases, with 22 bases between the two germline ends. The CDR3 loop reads CASGRYGAKGDIQYF. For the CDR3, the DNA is TGTGCCAGCGGTCGCTATGGGGCAAAGGGGGACATTCAGTACTTC.

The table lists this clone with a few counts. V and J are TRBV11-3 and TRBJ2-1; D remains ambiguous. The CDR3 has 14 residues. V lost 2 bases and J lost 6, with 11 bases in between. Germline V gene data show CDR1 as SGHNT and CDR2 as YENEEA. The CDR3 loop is CASSLTSAFNEQFF. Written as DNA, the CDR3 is TGTGCCAGCAGCTTAACATCCGCCTTCAATGAGCAGTTCTTC.

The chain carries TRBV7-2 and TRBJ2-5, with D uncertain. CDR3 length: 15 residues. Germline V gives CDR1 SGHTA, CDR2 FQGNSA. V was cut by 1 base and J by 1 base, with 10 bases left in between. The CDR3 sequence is CASSLDGRSQETQYF. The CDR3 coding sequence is TGTGCCAGCAGCTTAGATGGGCGATCCCAAGAGACCCAGTACTTC.

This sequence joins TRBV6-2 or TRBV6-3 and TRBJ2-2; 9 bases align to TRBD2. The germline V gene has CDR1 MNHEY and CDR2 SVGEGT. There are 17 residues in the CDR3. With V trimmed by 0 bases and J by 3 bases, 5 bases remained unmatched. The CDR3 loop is CASSYSLAGEDTGELFF. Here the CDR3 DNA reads TGTGCCAGCAGTTACTCATTAGCGGGGGAAGACACCGGGGAGCTGTTTTTT.

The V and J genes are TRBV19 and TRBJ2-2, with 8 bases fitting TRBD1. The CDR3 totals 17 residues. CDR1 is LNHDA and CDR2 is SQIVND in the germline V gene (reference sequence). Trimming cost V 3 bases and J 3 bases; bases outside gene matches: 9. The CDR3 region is CASSMGYRGSDTGELFF. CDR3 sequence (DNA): TGTGCCAGTAGTATGGGATACAGGGGGTCCGACACCGGGGAGCTGTTTTTT.

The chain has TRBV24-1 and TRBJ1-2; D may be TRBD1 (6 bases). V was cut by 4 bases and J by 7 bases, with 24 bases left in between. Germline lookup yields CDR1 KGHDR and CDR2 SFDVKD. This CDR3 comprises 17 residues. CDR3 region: CATSDFRGSWGPSGYTF. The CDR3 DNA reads TGTGCCACCAGTGACTTCCGAGGGAGTTGGGGGCCGAGTGGCTACACCTTC.

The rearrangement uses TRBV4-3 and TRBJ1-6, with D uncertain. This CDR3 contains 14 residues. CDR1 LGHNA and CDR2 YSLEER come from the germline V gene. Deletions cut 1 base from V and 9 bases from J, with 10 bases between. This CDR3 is CASSQVGSSSPLHF. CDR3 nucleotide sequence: TGCGCCAGCAGCCAAGTTGGCAGTTCTTCACCCCTCCACTTT.

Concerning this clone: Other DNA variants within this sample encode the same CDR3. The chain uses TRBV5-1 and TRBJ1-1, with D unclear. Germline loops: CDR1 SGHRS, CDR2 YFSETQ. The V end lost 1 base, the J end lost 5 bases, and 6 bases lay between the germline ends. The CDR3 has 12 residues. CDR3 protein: CASSLSGTEAFF. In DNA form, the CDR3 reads TGCGCCAGCAGCTTGTCGGGTACTGAAGCTTTCTTT.

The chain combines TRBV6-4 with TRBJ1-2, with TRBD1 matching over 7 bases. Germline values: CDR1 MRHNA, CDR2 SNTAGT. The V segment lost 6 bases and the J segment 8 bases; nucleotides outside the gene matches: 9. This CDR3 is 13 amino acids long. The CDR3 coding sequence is TGTGCCAGCAGCCCCCAGGGGGGCCCCGGCTACACCTTC. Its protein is CASSPQGGPGYTF.

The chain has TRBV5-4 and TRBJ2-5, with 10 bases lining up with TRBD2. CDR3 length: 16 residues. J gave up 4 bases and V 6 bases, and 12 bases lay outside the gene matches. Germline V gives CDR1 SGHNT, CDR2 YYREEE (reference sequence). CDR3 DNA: TGTGCCAGCACCAAGGCGGCTAGCGGGGGTATAGAGACCCAGTACTTC. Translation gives CASTKAASGGIETQYF. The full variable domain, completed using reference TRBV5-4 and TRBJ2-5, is ETGVTQSPTHLIKTRGQQVTLRCSSQSGHNTVSWYQQALGQGPQFIFQYYREEENGRGNFPPRFSGLQFPNYSSELNVNALELDDSALYLCASTKAASGGIETQYFGPGTRLLVL.

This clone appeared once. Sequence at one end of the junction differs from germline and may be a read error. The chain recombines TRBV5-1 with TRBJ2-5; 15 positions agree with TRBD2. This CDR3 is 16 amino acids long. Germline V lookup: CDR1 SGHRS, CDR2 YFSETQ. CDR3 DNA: TGCGCCAGCAGCACGGGACTAGCGGGGGGCCAAGTGACCCAGTACTTC. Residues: CASSTGLAGGQVTQYF.

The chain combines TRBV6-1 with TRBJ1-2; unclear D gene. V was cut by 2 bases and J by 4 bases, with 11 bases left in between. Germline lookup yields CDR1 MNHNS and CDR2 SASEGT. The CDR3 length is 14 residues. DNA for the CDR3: TGTGCCAGCAGTGAATCGGAGAAAGTCTATGGCTACACCTTC. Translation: CASSESEKVYGYTF.

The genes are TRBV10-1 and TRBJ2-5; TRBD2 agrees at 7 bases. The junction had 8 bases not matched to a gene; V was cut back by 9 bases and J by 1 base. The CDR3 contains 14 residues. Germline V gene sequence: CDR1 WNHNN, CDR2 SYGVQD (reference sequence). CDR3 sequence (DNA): TGCGCCAGTGGCCGGGGGGTCGGCCAAGAGACCCAGTACTTC. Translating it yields CASGRGVGQETQYF.

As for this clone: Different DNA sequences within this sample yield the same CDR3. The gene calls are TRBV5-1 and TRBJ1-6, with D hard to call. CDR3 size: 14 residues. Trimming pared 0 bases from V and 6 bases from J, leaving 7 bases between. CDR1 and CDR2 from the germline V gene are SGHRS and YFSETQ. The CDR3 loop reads CASSLGQGNSPLHF. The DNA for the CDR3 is TGCGCCAGCAGCTTGGGACAAGGTAATTCACCCCTCCACTTT.

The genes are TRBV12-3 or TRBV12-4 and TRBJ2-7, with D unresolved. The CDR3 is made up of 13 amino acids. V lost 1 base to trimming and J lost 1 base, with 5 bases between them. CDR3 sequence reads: CASSLDGSYEQYF. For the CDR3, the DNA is TGTGCCAGCAGTTTAGACGGGTCCTACGAGCAGTACTTC.